These 11 T cell receptor beta chains originate from one sample sequenced in a study of response to subunit inactivated influenza vaccine. TCRdb re-derived calls from the RT-PCR reads in MiXCR, one entry per CDR3 protein. This table has roughly 540,000 distinct CDR3 sequences, approximately 24% appearing once. The same sample was also used in a study of T cells expressing NK-cell markers. Turning to that study: It was by 5'RACE template switching with UMIs that TCR beta cDNA was made.

Sequenced material: CD4+ T cells sorted from PBMCs, taken roughly 12 days after vaccination. The source of these receptors is a man in his fifties or sixties who received an inactivated influenza vaccine.

This clonotype has just a few counts. The chain couples TRBV20-1 to TRBJ2-5, with 11 bases aligning to TRBD2. The CDR3 length is 16 residues. After removal of 5 bases from V and 5 bases from J, the junction contained 13 bases not matched to a gene. Germline CDR1 is DFQATT and CDR2 is SNEGSKA (reference sequence). CDR3 coding DNA: TGCAGTGCTGCCCTAACTAGCGGGAGTTTTCGGGAGACCCAGTACTTC. Encoded protein: CSAALTSGSFRETQYF.

This clonotype showed up just a few times. This rearrangement joins TRBV28 to TRBJ2-1, with D maybe TRBD2 (6 bases). This CDR3 has 14 amino acids. Germline V gene sequence: CDR1 MDHEN, CDR2 SYDVKM. Trimming cost V 10 bases and J 0 bases, with 13 bases left between them. The CDR3 is CATHRLGSYNEQFF. The CDR3 DNA sequence: TGTGCCACTCATAGACTAGGCTCCTACAATGAGCAGTTCTTC.

This chain links TRBV5-1 with TRBJ1-5; D uncertain. Looked up from germline, CDR1 is SGHRS and CDR2 is YFSETQ. Between the trimmed V and J ends, which lost 0 bases and 1 base, there was a span of 8 bases. CDR3 length equals 15 residues. For the CDR3, the DNA is TGCGCCAGCAGCTTGGAAGGAATGAGCAATCAGCCCCAGCATTTT. Its translation: CASSLEGMSNQPQHF.

The CDR3 loop is CASSQRPPGQGTYEQYF. The CDR3 region has the DNA TGCGCCAGCAGCCAGAGGCCGCCGGGACAGGGAACCTACGAGCAGTACTTC. The rearrangement links TRBV4-3 to TRBJ2-7; TRBD1 matches at 9 bases. Trimming took 3 bases from V and 2 from J; bases not matched to a gene: 11. The germline gives CDR1 LGHNA, CDR2 YSLEER. This CDR3 has 17 amino acids.

V usage is TRBV10-3 and J usage is TRBJ2-1; D tentatively reads TRBD1 or TRBD2 (6 bases each). The CDR3 consists of 14 residues. In germline, CDR1 is ENHRY, CDR2 SYGVKD. The V gene lost 5 bases and the J gene lost 8 bases, with 16 bases spanning the gap. The CDR3 here is CAISSRGAADEQFF. The CDR3 DNA is TGTGCCATCAGTAGTAGGGGGGCTGCGGATGAGCAGTTCTTC.

This clonotype was counted once. The junction departs from germline at one end; a sequencing error may be responsible. The chain carries TRBV11-3 and TRBJ2-7; TRBD1 aligns across 8 bases. Germline V gene data show CDR1 as SGHNT and CDR2 as YENEEA. The CDR3 sequence is 11 residues long. CDR3 nucleotide sequence: TGCCGGGGACAGGCCCCTTACGAGCAGTACTTC. Translation gives CRGQAPYEQYF.

CDR3 nucleotides: TGCAGTGCTAGTGCGCGGGTGGTGGGCCTTGGGGAGCAGTACTTC. The encoded protein is CSASARVVGLGEQYF. V usage is TRBV20-1 and J usage is TRBJ2-7; D perhaps matches TRBD2 (5 bases). Germline loops: CDR1 DFQATT, CDR2 SNEGSKA (reference sequence). CDR3 length: 15 amino acids. Trimming removed 3 bases at V and 7 bases at J, with 22 bases between.

The chain has TRBV4-2 and TRBJ2-1, with D possibly being TRBD2 (6 bases). V was clipped by 2 bases and J by 6 bases, with 14 bases between them. Per the germline V gene, CDR1 is LGHNA and CDR2 is YNFKEQ. This CDR3 spans 15 amino acids. The DNA of the CDR3 is TGTGCCAGCAGCCAATCGGGACTTTATCTCAATGAGCAGTTCTTC. This sequence encodes CASSQSGLYLNEQFF.

In this sample, this clonotype turned up a few times. This chain connects TRBV11-2 to TRBJ1-5; 8 bases map to TRBD1. V shed 5 bases, J shed 0 bases, and the junction held 3 bases outside the gene matches. Germline loops: CDR1 SGHAT, CDR2 FQNNGV. The length of the CDR3 is 15 residues. The CDR3: CASSTGTGSNQPQHF. The CDR3 bases are TGTGCCAGCAGCACGGGGACAGGTAGCAATCAGCCCCAGCATTTT.

With regard to this clonotype: Compared with germline, one end of the junction differs, possibly owing to a read error. V gene TRBV30 combines with J gene TRBJ2-7, with TRBD1 as a possible D gene (7 bases). This CDR3 has 13 residues. Germline loops: CDR1 GTSNPN, CDR2 SVGIG (reference sequence). CDR3 DNA sequence: TGTGCCTGGAGCCGCGGGACAGCCCCAAACGCAAACTTC. Amino acids: CAWSRGTAPNANF. Supplemented by reference TRBV30 and TRBJ2-7, the full variable domain reads SQTIHQWPATLVQPVGSPLSLECTVEGTSNPNLYWYRQAAGRGLQLLFYSVGIGQISSEVPQNLSASRPQDRQFILSSKKLLLSDSGFYLCAWSRGTAPNANFGPGTRLTVT.

The J gene is TRBJ1-5, the V gene TRBV6-1; no clear D gene. This CDR3 is built from 11 residues. Germline V gene data show CDR1 as MNHNS and CDR2 as SASEGT. With 4 bases removed from V and 7 bases from J, the gap between germline ends came to 5 bases. The CDR3 here is CASSGRQPQHF. The CDR3, as DNA: TGTGCCAGCAGTGGGCGACAGCCCCAGCATTTT.